The rows below give T cell receptor beta chains drawn from one sample of a study of OX40 agonist ivuxolimab in advanced cancers. TCRdb keeps only in-frame clones here, not all; method: immunoSEQ multiplex PCR. The table shows roughly 23,000 clones, with over 75% occurring only once. This specimen was CD4+ or CD8+ T cells sorted from blood, taken in a trial of the OX40 agonist ivuxolimab. Receptors originate from an adult with an advanced solid tumor such as melanoma, head and neck, liver or kidney cancer. CDR3s include the opening cysteine and the closing phenylalanine or tryptophan. The D gene is left open where the match is weak. Some rows mark clone size as missing; the rest say once, few, many or name a class of expanded clone.

v_call	d_call	j_call	clone_size	cdr3_nt	cdr3_aa
TRBV5-4	TRBD1	TRBJ1-2	once	TGTGCCAGCAGCCCCGACAGGGGGAACTATGGCTACACCTTC	CASSPDRGNYGYTF
TRBV5-5	TRBD1	TRBJ1-1	NA	TGTGCCAGCAGCCCGGACAGGATGAACACTGAAGCTTTCTTT	CASSPDRMNTEAFF
TRBV2	NA	TRBJ1-6	NA	TGTGCCAGCAGTGGGGGGGAAATTACTCCTTCACCCCTCCACTTT	CASSGGEITPSPLHF
TRBV19	NA	TRBJ2-1	NA	TGTGCCAGTAGTATAGGTGGGGGCCGGGGCCCAGGCGATGAGCAGTTCTTC	CASSIGGGRGPGDEQFF
TRBV2	NA	TRBJ2-1	few	TGTGCCAGCAGCGAGGACAGGGGGTTCCTAGCGGGGGGCCACAATGAGCAGTTCTTC	CASSEDRGFLAGGHNEQFF
TRBV28	NA	TRBJ2-7	once	TGTGCCAGCAGTTTGGGCCCAGCGGCCTACGAGCAGTACTTC	CASSLGPAAYEQYF
TRBV5-6	TRBD1	TRBJ2-4	NA	TGTGCCAGCAGCTTGGCGCAGGGGGTAGAACTAGCCAAAAACATTCAGTACTTC	CASSLAQGVELAKNIQYF
TRBV6-6	NA	TRBJ2-5	NA	TGTGCCAGCAGTTACTCGACGCCCAGCGCAGAGACCCAGTACTTC	CASSYSTPSAETQYF
TRBV15	NA	TRBJ1-1	NA	TGTGCCACCAGCAGAGATGGGGGCTACACTGAAGCTTTCTTT	CATSRDGGYTEAFF
TRBV9	TRBD2	TRBJ2-7	NA	TGTGCCAGCAGCGCCGCCCCGGGACTAGCCTTGAGTGAGCAGTACTTC	CASSAAPGLALSEQYF
TRBV2	NA	TRBJ2-3	NA	TGTGCCAGCAATCGGGGGAACCCAAGCACAGATACGCAGTATTTT	CASNRGNPSTDTQYF
TRBV7-2	NA	TRBJ1-4	NA	TGTGCCAGCAGCTTAGGGTCCGGGTATAATGAAAAACTGTTTTTT	CASSLGSGYNEKLFF
TRBV13	TRBD1	TRBJ2-2	NA	TGTGCCAGCAGCCCACTGCCGGACAGGGCGAACACCGGGGAGCTGTTTTTT	CASSPLPDRANTGELFF
TRBV7-9	NA	TRBJ2-7	NA	TGTGCCAGCAGCCCGGGGTCCTACGAGCAGTACTTC	CASSPGSYEQYF
TRBV18	TRBD2	TRBJ2-3	NA	TGTGCCAGCTCACCATCCAGCGGGGCCACAGATACGCAGTATTTT	CASSPSSGATDTQYF
TRBV5-6	NA	TRBJ2-7	NA	TGTGCCAGCAGCTTGCCACAGAATTACGAGCAGTACTTC	CASSLPQNYEQYF
TRBV6-1	TRBD2	TRBJ2-7	NA	TGTGCCTTTCGGACTAGCGGGAGCTACGAGCAGTACTTC	CAFRTSGSYEQYF
TRBV4-1	NA	TRBJ1-1	NA	TGCGCCAGCAGCCACCCCTCAGGGATATCGGAAGCTTTCTTT	CASSHPSGISEAFF
TRBV28	TRBD1	TRBJ2-2	NA	TGTGCCAGCAGTACTCAGACAGGGGGCGTCACCGGGGAGCTGTTTTTT	CASSTQTGGVTGELFF
TRBV5-6	NA	TRBJ1-1	NA	TGTGCCAGCAGCTTTGGAGGGGTTACTGAAGCTTTCTTT	CASSFGGVTEAFF
TRBV19	NA	TRBJ1-6	NA	TGTGCCAGTAAAGTCTCCCCGGCCCTCCACTTT	CASKVSPALHF
TRBV6-1	TRBD2	TRBJ2-7	NA	TGTGCCAGCAGCTCACCCCGGGGGGACTACTACGAGCAGTACTTC	CASSSPRGDYYEQYF
TRBV19	NA	TRBJ1-2	once	TGTGCCAGTAGTATAGGCAGGGGCCCTACTATTGATGGCTACACCTTC	CASSIGRGPTIDGYTF
TRBV7-9	NA	TRBJ2-2	NA	TGTGCCAGCAGCTTAGGACGAACCGGGGAGCTGTTTTTT	CASSLGRTGELFF
TRBV2	NA	TRBJ2-7	NA	TGTGCCAGCAGGGGTCCTCCCTCCTACGAGCAGTACTTC	CASRGPPSYEQYF
TRBV25-1	NA	TRBJ1-5	NA	TGTGCCAGCAGTGAATTCCTGGAGAATCAGCCCCAGCATTTT	CASSEFLENQPQHF
TRBV7-2	NA	TRBJ1-2	NA	TGTGCCAGCAGCCATGACAGCCGCTATGGCTACACCTTC	CASSHDSRYGYTF
TRBV6-5	NA	TRBJ2-7	NA	TGTGCCAGCAGTTATGGGGGTTCCTTCGACTACGAGCAGTACTTC	CASSYGGSFDYEQYF
TRBV9	TRBD1	TRBJ1-5	once	TGTGCCAGCAGCGTTGGGACAGACCTCTTCGGGAGCAATCAGCCCCAGCATTTT	CASSVGTDLFGSNQPQHF
TRBV12-5	NA	TRBJ2-1	NA	TGTGCTAGTGGTTCCCCCGGGACCTACAATGAGCAGTTCTTC	CASGSPGTYNEQFF